This T cell receptor beta chain appears in the sequencing data of a study of cytomegalovirus exposure and HLA in healthy donors. The CDR3 contains 14 residues. Germline CDR1 is LNHDA and CDR2 is SQIVND (reference sequence). The germline V and J ends were trimmed by 7 bases and 4 bases, with 16 bases remaining between them. Study-level results: Rare TCR sequences dominated, though some public TCRs recurred in many donors. Analysis was carried out at a later point, and it linked a missense DCLRE1C variant to TCR beta V- and J-gene trimming. The sole available immune exposure information was CMV serostatus. For cytomegalovirus status, the classifier reportedly gave diagnoses with high specificity and sensitivity.

This PCR relied on a set of 60 Vbeta primers and 13 Jbeta primers. The table came from immunoSEQ multiplex PCR; TCRdb's copy has only in-frame clones and leaves some out. The top ten clones hold approximately 5% of a sample with about 130,000 clones, about 73% of them seen once. About this clone itself: Antigen unknown.

This chain joins TRBV19 and TRBJ1-1, with a weak D call TRBD1 (5 bases). The receptor was isolated from a woman aged 45-65 years in good health and CMV-seropositive. Material for sequencing was PBMCs. The CDR3 DNA follows: TGTGCCAGTATCATTGGGGCCGGGGGCACTGAAGCTTTCTTT. It is translated as CASIIGAGGTEAFF. The full variable domain, in which reference TRBV19 and TRBJ1-1 provide the parts outside the CDR3, is DGGITQSPKYLFRKEGQNVTLSCEQNLNHDAMYWYRQDPGQGLRLIYYSQIVNDFQKGDIAEGYSVSREKKESFPLTVTSAQKNPTAFYLCASIIGAGGTEAFFGQGTRLTVV.